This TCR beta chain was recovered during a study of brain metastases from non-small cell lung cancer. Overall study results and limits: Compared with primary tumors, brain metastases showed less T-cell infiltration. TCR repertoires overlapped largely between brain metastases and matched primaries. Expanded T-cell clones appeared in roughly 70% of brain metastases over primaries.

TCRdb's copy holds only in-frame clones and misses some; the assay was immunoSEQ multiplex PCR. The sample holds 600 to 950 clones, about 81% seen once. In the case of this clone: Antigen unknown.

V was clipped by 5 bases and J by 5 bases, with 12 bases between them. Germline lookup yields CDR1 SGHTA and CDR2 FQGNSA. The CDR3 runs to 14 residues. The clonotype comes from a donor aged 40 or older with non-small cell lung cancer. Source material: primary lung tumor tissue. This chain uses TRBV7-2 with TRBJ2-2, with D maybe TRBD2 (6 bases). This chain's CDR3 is CASSPPAGTGELFF. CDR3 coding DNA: TGTGCCAGCAGCCCTCCCGCGGGAACCGGGGAGCTGTTTTTT.